The present T cell receptor (beta chain) was sequenced within a study of shared clonotypes between healthy human individuals. Germline CDR1 SQVTM, CDR2 ANQGSEA. The CDR3 is 13 residues long. V lost 4 bases, J lost 6 bases, and 13 bases lay in between. The assay was immunoSEQ multiplex PCR, and TCRdb's table has in-frame clones only and misses some. Altogether about 380,000 clones are present, approximately 97% being singletons, with the ten largest covering around 0.32%. This chain joins TRBV29-1 and TRBJ2-4; maybe TRBD1 (6 bases). The sequence was obtained from a man aged 25 to 40 in good health. Material for sequencing was memory CD8+ T cells sorted from blood. Subset described: CD45RO+ cells pooled with CCR7-negative TemRA cells. In nucleotides, the CDR3 is TGCAGCGTTGTAAGGGCAGGGGCAAACATTCAGTACTTC. The encoded protein is CSVVRAGANIQYF.